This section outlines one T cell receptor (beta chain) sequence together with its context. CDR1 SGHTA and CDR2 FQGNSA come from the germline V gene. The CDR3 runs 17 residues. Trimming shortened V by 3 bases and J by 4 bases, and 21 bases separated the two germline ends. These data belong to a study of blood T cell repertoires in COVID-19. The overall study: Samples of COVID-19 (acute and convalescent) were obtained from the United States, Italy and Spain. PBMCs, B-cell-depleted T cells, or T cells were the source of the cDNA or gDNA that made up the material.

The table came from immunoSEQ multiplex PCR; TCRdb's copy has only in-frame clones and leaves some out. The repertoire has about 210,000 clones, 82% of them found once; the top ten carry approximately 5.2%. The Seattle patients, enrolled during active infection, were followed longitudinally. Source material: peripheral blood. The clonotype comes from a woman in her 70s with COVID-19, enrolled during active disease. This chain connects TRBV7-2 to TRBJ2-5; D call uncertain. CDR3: CASSFHSFRTPTETQYF. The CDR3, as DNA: TGTGCCAGCAGCTTCCATTCGTTTAGAACCCCCACAGAGACCCAGTACTTC.